Sequencing of this T cell receptor (beta chain) was carried out in a study of blood T cell repertoires in COVID-19. Participants' own reports of clinical history determined their cohort assignment. The data were produced by immunoSEQ multiplex PCR, yet TCRdb's version contains in-frame clones alone and is incomplete. The sample contains 220,000 or so clones, 90% of which appear only once. CDR3 length: 12 residues. V shed 4 bases, J shed 9 bases, and the junction held 3 bases outside the gene matches. Germline V gene lookup returns CDR1 LNHNV and CDR2 YYDKDF (reference sequence). J is TRBJ2-3 and V is TRBV15; TRBD1 agrees at 8 bases. This TCR derives from a young man who had been exposed to COVID-19. The sequenced material came from PBMCs or T cells enriched from blood (not recorded which). The CDR3 sequence: CATSNYRGTQYF. Here the CDR3 DNA reads TGTGCCACCAGCAACTACAGGGGGACGCAGTATTTT.